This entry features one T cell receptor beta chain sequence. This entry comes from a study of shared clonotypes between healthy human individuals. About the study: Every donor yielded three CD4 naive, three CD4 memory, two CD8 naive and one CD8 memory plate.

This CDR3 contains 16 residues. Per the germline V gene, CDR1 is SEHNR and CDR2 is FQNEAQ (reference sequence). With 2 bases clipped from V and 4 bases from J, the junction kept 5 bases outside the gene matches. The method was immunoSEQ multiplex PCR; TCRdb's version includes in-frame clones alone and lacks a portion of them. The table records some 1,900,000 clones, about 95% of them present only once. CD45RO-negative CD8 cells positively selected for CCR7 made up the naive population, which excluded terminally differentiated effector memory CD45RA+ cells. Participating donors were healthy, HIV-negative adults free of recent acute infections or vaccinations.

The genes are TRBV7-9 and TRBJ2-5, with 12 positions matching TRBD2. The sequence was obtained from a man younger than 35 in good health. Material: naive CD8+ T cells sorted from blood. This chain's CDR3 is CASSLTGTSGPETQYF. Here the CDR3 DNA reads TGTGCCAGCAGCTTAACCGGGACTAGCGGGCCAGAGACCCAGTACTTC.